This is a list of T cell receptor beta chains from one sample in a study of regulatory T cells in long-lasting Graves disease. TCRdb passed the multiplex PCR reads through MiXCR, listing each CDR3 protein once. The data hold over 650,000 distinct CDR3 sequences, with roughly 30% observed a single time. The source material was peripheral blood mononuclear cells (PBMCs), sampled when the disease was refractory, from a patient treated with antithyroid drugs. These receptors all come from a female donor with Graves disease. Each CDR3 is given with its conserved first and last residue. D genes are given only for firm matches. Part of the rows lack a size; the others show once, few, many or a class for expanded clones.

CDR3 DNA | CDR3 protein | clone size | V gene | D gene | J gene
TGCAGTGCCCGGACTAGCTTCGAGCAGTACTTC | CSARTSFEQYF | few | TRBV20-1 | TRBD2 | TRBJ2-7
TGTGCCAGCACCACAGGGGGGACAGGGGGCCATGAGCAGTACTTC | CASTTGGTGGHEQYF | many | TRBV2 | TRBD1 | TRBJ2-7
TGCAGCGTTGTTCCTCCGGGACGGATGAACACTGAAGCTTTCTTT | CSVVPPGRMNTEAFF | NA | TRBV29-1 | NA | TRBJ1-1
TGTGCCAGCAGACCGGGACAGGTACGAAACACTGAAGCTTTCTTT | CASRPGQVRNTEAFF | few | TRBV7-9 | TRBD1 | TRBJ1-1
TGCGCCAGCAGACAGACGGCGAACACTGAAGCTTTCTTT | CASRQTANTEAFF | few | TRBV5-1 | NA | TRBJ1-1
TGTGCTAGTGGTTTGGGCGGGACGGCGAGCTCCTACGAGCAGTACTTC | CASGLGGTASSYEQYF | many | TRBV12-5 | NA | TRBJ2-7
TGTGCCAGCAGTTCCCCAGGGGACCCTCAGCCCCAGCATTTT | CASSSPGDPQPQHF | NA | TRBV28 | NA | TRBJ1-5
TGTGCCAGCAGCTGGAGACAGGCGGGGGAAGCTTTCTTT | CASSWRQAGEAFF | NA | TRBV27 | NA | TRBJ1-1
TGTGCCAGCAGCTTAGTTCGGTTAGCTGAAGCTTTCTTT | CASSLVRLAEAFF | NA | TRBV7-6 | NA | TRBJ1-1
TGCAGTGCCCCCAGGGCGGGGGTGAACCACGAGCAGTACTTC | CSAPRAGVNHEQYF | NA | TRBV20-1 | TRBD2 | TRBJ2-7
TGTGCCAGCAGTGCGGTCGTCTACGAGCAGTACTTC | CASSAVVYEQYF | many | TRBV2 | NA | TRBJ2-7
TGTGCCAGCAGTGAATATGGACAGGGGGTAGCCAAAAACATTCAGTACTTC | CASSEYGQGVAKNIQYF | NA | TRBV6-1 | TRBD1 | TRBJ2-4
TGTGCCTGGAGACACCCGGGGGGGGTACGCTACAATGAGCAGTTCTTC | CAWRHPGGVRYNEQFF | NA | TRBV30 | TRBD2 | TRBJ2-1
TGTGCCAGCAGTGAAGGGGCAGGGGATAGCAATCAGCCCCAGCATTTT | CASSEGAGDSNQPQHF | many | TRBV6-1 | NA | TRBJ1-5
TGTGCCAGCAGAAGCGGGGGGTACTACGAGCAGTACTTC | CASRSGGYYEQYF | NA | TRBV27 | TRBD2 | TRBJ2-7
TGTGCCAGCAGTTTCCGGGACAGGGCTTTCTTT | CASSFRDRAFF | NA | TRBV28 | TRBD1 | TRBJ1-1
TGTGCCAGTAGTATGGGACTAGCTTCGTACGAGCAGTACTTC | CASSMGLASYEQYF | NA | TRBV19 | TRBD2 | TRBJ2-7
TGTGCCAGCAGAAACACCCGGAACACTGAAGCTTTCTTT | CASRNTRNTEAFF | NA | TRBV3-1 | NA | TRBJ1-1
TGCGCCAGCAGTGAGTTGGGATGGAGCACTGAAGCTTTCTTT | CASSELGWSTEAFF | few | TRBV10-2 | NA | TRBJ1-1
TGTGCCAGCAGCTTCGGCGGGTACTATGGCTACACCTTC | CASSFGGYYGYTF | many | TRBV11-2 | NA | TRBJ1-2
TGTGCCAGCAGCCTAGTGGCGACACTGAACACTGAAGCTTTCTTT | CASSLVATLNTEAFF | many | TRBV11-1 | NA | TRBJ1-1
TGTGCCAGCAGCGCGACACCTAACACCGGGGAGCTGTTTTTT | CASSATPNTGELFF | NA | TRBV9 | NA | TRBJ2-2
TGTGCCAGCAGTACAGCTAACACTGAAGCTTTCTTT | CASSTANTEAFF | NA | TRBV27 | NA | TRBJ1-1
TGTGCCACCAGCAGAGGTCCCAGGGGGGGCTCACGTAATTCACCCCTCCACTTT | CATSRGPRGGSRNSPLHF | NA | TRBV15 | TRBD1 | TRBJ1-6
TGTGCCACAACCGGGACAGGGGGATATGGCTACACCTTC | CATTGTGGYGYTF | NA | TRBV7-9 | TRBD1 | TRBJ1-2
TGTGCCGGCAGTTCCCGGGACAGGCCCACTGAAGCTTTCTTT | CAGSSRDRPTEAFF | NA | TRBV12-3/TRBV12-4 | TRBD1 | TRBJ1-1
TGTGCCAGTCCTCGGGGGACTAGCGAATACAATGAGCAGTTCTTC | CASPRGTSEYNEQFF | NA | TRBV2 | TRBD2 | TRBJ2-1
TGTGCTAGTGGTTTGGTAAAGTGGGACACTGAAGCTTTCTTT | CASGLVKWDTEAFF | few | TRBV12-5 | NA | TRBJ1-1
TGTGCCAGTAGTACCCACAGGGGGCGGTTGAATCAGCCCCAGCATTTT | CASSTHRGRLNQPQHF | few | TRBV19 | TRBD1 | TRBJ1-5
TGTGCCAGCAGCCCCAGGGGTGGCTATGGCTACACCTTC | CASSPRGGYGYTF | many | TRBV12-3/TRBV12-4 | NA | TRBJ1-2
TGTGCCAGCAGCTTGACAGGGGGCCTGAACACTGAAGCTTTCTTT | CASSLTGGLNTEAFF | many | TRBV5-1 | TRBD1 | TRBJ1-1
TGTGCCAGCAGTGACGGACTGGGGAGGCCGAGACGGTGGCCCCAGCATTTT | CASSDGLGRPRRWPQHF | few | TRBV6-1 | NA | TRBJ1-5
TGCAGTGCTAGGGATGGGAAGGGTGGCAGGGGGCATTCACCCCTCCACTTT | CSARDGKGGRGHSPLHF | few | TRBV20-1 | TRBD1 | TRBJ1-6
TGCAGTGCTAGGTCGTGGGCCACCGGGGAGCTGTTTTTT | CSARSWATGELFF | NA | TRBV20-1 | NA | TRBJ2-2
TGCAGTGTGGAGGGCAGACGTGCAACTAATGAAAAACTGTTTTTT | CSVEGRRATNEKLFF | NA | TRBV20-1 | NA | TRBJ1-4
TGTGCCTGGAGTGTAGGGACTGGGGCCAACGTCCTGACTTTC | CAWSVGTGANVLTF | few | TRBV30 | NA | TRBJ2-6
TGCAGTGCTAGAGATAGGGGCCAGGGATCTGACTACGAGCAGTACTTC | CSARDRGQGSDYEQYF | few | TRBV20-1 | NA | TRBJ2-7